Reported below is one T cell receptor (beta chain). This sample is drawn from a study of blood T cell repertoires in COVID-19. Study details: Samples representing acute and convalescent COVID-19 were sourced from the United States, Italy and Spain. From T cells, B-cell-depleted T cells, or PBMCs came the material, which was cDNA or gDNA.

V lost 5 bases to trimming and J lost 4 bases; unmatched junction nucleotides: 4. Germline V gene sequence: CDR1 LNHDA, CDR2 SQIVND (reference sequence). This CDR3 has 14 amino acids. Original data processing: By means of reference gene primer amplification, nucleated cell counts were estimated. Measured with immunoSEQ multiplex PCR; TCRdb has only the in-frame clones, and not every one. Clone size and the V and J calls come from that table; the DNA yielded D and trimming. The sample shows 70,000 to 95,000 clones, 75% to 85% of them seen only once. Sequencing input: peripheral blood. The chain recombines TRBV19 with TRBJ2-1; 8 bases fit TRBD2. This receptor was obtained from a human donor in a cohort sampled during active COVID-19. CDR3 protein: CASSYSGVYNEQFF. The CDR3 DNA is TGTGCCAGTAGTTATAGCGGGGTTTACAATGAGCAGTTCTTC.